This TCR beta chain derives from a study of blood T cell repertoires in COVID-19. The V segment lost 7 bases and the J segment 0 bases; nucleotides outside the gene matches: 6. The CDR3 contains 15 residues. Germline CDR1 and CDR2: MGHDK and SYGVNS. Clones were sequenced by immunoSEQ multiplex PCR, and TCRdb holds only the in-frame ones, with some missing. In the table there are more than 150,000 clones, about three quarters of which are singletons. The sequence came from a woman in her seventies with acute or convalescent COVID-19. The sample consisted of peripheral blood. V and J are TRBV25-1 and TRBJ2-1; TRBD2 agrees at 7 bases. The CDR3 nucleotides read TGTGCCAGCACCGACTGGGGGGGCTCCTACAATGAGCAGTTCTTC. Protein sequence: CASTDWGGSYNEQFF.